This T cell receptor beta chain is drawn from a study of shared clonotypes between healthy human individuals. Study-level results: Against clonotypes common to all four donors, non-shared ones had lower generation probabilities. Shared clonotypes: 4.5% to 6% naive CD4, roughly 3.5% naive CD8, 2% to 2.5% memory CD4, about 0.41% memory CD8.

On this clone itself: Its antigen is not known.

V gave up 2 bases and J gave up 7 bases, with 8 bases separating them. The V gene's germline CDR1 is MNHNS and CDR2 SASEGT. The CDR3 is 13 residues long. Method: immunoSEQ multiplex PCR; TCRdb's copy keeps in-frame clones and lacks some. The sample lists around 2.5 million clones; roughly 93% were seen once. Donors comprised only Caucasian adults living in Nashville, Tennessee. Memory CD4+ cells were the fraction left after CD45RA+ naive selection. The chain is built from TRBV6-1 and TRBJ1-4; D may be TRBD1 (5 bases). Specimen: naive CD4+ T cells from PBMCs. Stated subset: CD45RA+ positively selected. The TCR comes from a man between 18 and 35 years old in good health. Some clones in this sample may be carry-over from other donors' samples. CDR3 protein: CASSESRVEKLFF. CDR3 in DNA: TGTGCCAGCAGTGAAAGCAGGGTTGAAAAACTGTTTTTT.